This T cell receptor beta chain was captured in a study of blood T cell repertoires in COVID-19 (TCRdb year 2020). Broadly, across the study: Samples from collaborators originated in the United States, Italy and Spain and spanned both the acute and convalescent phases of COVID-19. The prospective study material was composed of cDNA or gDNA derived from T cells, B-cell-depleted T cells, or PBMCs. Subjects who had been exposed to COVID-19, were actively infected with it, or had recovered from it provided the deeply sampled blood TCRbeta repertoires that made up the dataset. The repertoires were released in a freely available public database intended as a resource for research on the immune response to SARS-CoV-2. The samples were drawn from two sources: the first 160 participants of the ongoing ImmuneRACE study, and 950 to 1,500 subjects contributed by 6 global collaborators. A de-identified subject ID, COVID-19 status, age in years and sex were almost always included in the sample metadata. HLA class I and class II types, where available, came from metadata supplied by the sample provider rather than from assay-based typing. The paper's findings and limits, for the study overall: The quantity of clinical and demographic metadata differed by source and by participant and was supplied without curation.

The immunoSEQ Assay, a bias-controlled multiplex PCR, was used to amplify TCRbeta CDR3 regions from genomic DNA. The original pipeline was this. The number of nucleated cells in each sample was estimated from the amplification of reference gene primers within the assay. Sequence reads were collapsed and filtered to measure the absolute abundance of every unique TCRbeta CDR3 rearrangement. For each sample, productive Simpson clonality was calculated as the square root of Simpson's diversity index over productive rearrangements. Drawn from immuneACCESS, this table holds only the in-frame rearrangements with V and J called that TCRdb kept. Clones are partly lost; checked studies trace under half to an unresolved V gene and leave the rest unexplained. V and J calls and clone size are as listed in that table; D and trimming were resolved from the DNA. In this sample the table shows over 150,000 clones, under 85% of which occur a single time. The ten largest clonotypes hold approximately 0.63% of the sample.

Compared with germline, V lacks 8 bases and J lacks 1 base; bases without a gene match: 7. Per the germline V gene, MNHEY is the CDR1 and SVGAGI is the CDR2. The CDR3 measures 15 amino acids from cysteine to phenylalanine. CDR3 DNA only is kept here, 45 bases in frame from base 1. One collaborating source in Seattle enrolled patients during active infection and followed them longitudinally through the course of disease. Each collaborating institution followed its own protocols to collect whole blood in K2EDTA tubes. For TCRbeta analysis, collaborator samples were shipped as frozen whole blood, as isolated PBMCs, or as DNA extracted from either sample type. Comments on this clone: Its antigen target is currently unknown. Nothing much larger sits one base from this clone, and base qualities are not available.

This sequence was found in a man in his 60s with COVID-19, enrolled during active disease. The chain is encoded by TRBV6-5 joined to TRBJ2-7; 11 nucleotides in the junction match TRBD1. The sequenced sample was peripheral blood. The nucleotides read TGTGCCAGCGGGCACGGACAGGGGGCATCCTACGAGCAGTACTTC. It is translated as CASGHGQGASYEQYF.